Shown below are 23 T cell receptor beta chains from a single sample sequenced in a study of tissue T cells after allogeneic stem cell transplantation. This table comes from immunoSEQ multiplex PCR, and its TCRdb copy is limited to in-frame clones, with some not included. In the table there are approximately 5,200 clones, 30% to 35% of which are singletons. Time point of the sample: mouse harvest day 14 after allogeneic transplant. Mouse grafts combined 10^7 T-cell-depleted bone marrow cells with 10^6 splenic CD5+ T cells. Material for sequencing was skin. The receptors were sampled from a female BALB/c mouse given C57BL/6 T cells with graft-versus-host disease after an allogeneic hematopoietic cell transplant.

As for this clone: Any gene name here is a mouse gene name. The sequenced fragment ends 1 residue before the CDR3 boundary, so the rest is inferred from the germline J gene. The genes are TRBV13-2 and TRBJ2-7, with D unclear. There are 11 residues in the CDR3. Trimming removed 3 bases at V and 3 bases at J, with 4 bases between. From germline, CDR1 is NNHNN and CDR2 SYGAGS (reference sequence). CDR3 DNA, as far as it was read: TGTGCCAGCGGTGTCCTCTATGAACAGTAC. As protein: CASGVLYEQY. The CDR3, in full, reads CASGVLYEQYF.

This clone is labeled as medium-sized. Gene names and germline match the mouse. Read sequence stops 1 residue before the CDR3 end, and the germline J gene provides the missing end. The chain has TRBV26 and TRBJ1-5; D is uncertain. This CDR3 spans 13 amino acids. From germline, CDR1 is KGHPV and CDR2 FQNQEV (reference sequence). Trimming left V 2 bases short and J 1 base short, with 3 bases between. The sequenced part of the CDR3 DNA is TGTGCCAGCAGTCTGAGGAACAACCAGGCTCCGCTT. The encoded protein is CASSLRNNQAPL. In full, the CDR3 reads CASSLRNNQAPLF.

In the case of this clone: Mouse germline and gene names are used. The sequence runs out 1 residue before the end of the CDR3; the remainder is reconstructed from the germline J gene. The genes are TRBV26 and TRBJ1-1; D unresolved. Germline CDR1 is KGHPV and CDR2 is FQNQEV (reference sequence). Trimming removed 4 bases at V and 0 bases at J, with 6 bases between. The CDR3 extends over 13 amino acids. The CDR3 protein is CASSREANTEVFF. Partial CDR3 DNA: TGTGCCAGCAGTCGGGAAGCAAACACAGAAGTCTTC.

Notes on this clone: Gene names denote mouse genes. The CDR3 end lies 1 residue beyond the end of the read and is filled in from the germline J gene. This chain uses TRBV4 with TRBJ2-7; the match to TRBD2 covers 8 bases. This CDR3 region has 14 residues. From germline, CDR1 is LGHDT and CDR2 YNNKQL (reference sequence). With 4 bases clipped from V and 3 bases from J, the junction kept 5 bases outside the gene matches. CDR3 DNA, as far as it was read: TGTGCCAGCAGCTTGGACTGGGTCCTCTATGAACAGTAC. This sequence encodes CASSLDWVLYEQY. In full, the CDR3 reads CASSLDWVLYEQYF.

In this sample, this clone is large. Genes and germline are mouse. The read gets to within 1 residue of the CDR3 end, and the germline J gene fills in the rest. The chain couples TRBV26 to TRBJ1-4; TRBD1 is a possible D gene (6 bases). The CDR3 totals 14 residues. Trimming pared 6 bases from V and 4 bases from J, leaving 12 bases between. Germline V gene lookup returns CDR1 KGHPV and CDR2 FQNQEV (reference sequence). CDR3 loop: CASRPGHLNERLFF. CDR3 bases read: TGTGCCAGCAGGCCGGGACACCTCAACGAAAGATTATTT.

With regard to this clone: Gene names and germline match the mouse. The read falls 1 residue short of the CDR3 end, and the missing part is taken from the germline J gene. J is TRBJ2-5 and V is TRBV26, with D possibly matching TRBD1 (5 bases). This CDR3 comprises 13 residues. The germline gives CDR1 KGHPV, CDR2 FQNQEV (reference sequence). Trimming removed 6 bases at V and 3 bases at J, with 10 bases between. CDR3 region: CASSLTAQDTQYF. Partial CDR3 DNA: TGTGCCAGCAGCCTGACAGCTCAAGACACCCAGTAC. The variable domain in full, with the rest retrieved from reference TRBV26 and TRBJ2-5, is NSKVIQTPRYLVKGQGQKAKMRCIPEKGHPVVFWYQQNKNNEFKFLINFQNQEVLQQIDMTEKRFSAECPSNSPCSLEIQSSEAGDSALYLCASSLTAQDTQYFGPGTRLLVL.

This clone is large (0.1 to 1%) in the sample. Mouse gene names apply. The read gets to within 1 residue of the CDR3 end, and the germline J gene fills in the rest. The rearrangement links TRBV12-1 to TRBJ1-4, with no clear D. The CDR3 consists of 14 residues. Trimming removed 0 bases from V and 0 bases from J, with 4 bases in between. CDR1 is SGHSN and CDR2 is HYEKVE in the germline V gene. The sequenced part of the CDR3 DNA is TGTGCCAGCTCTCTCGGGGTTTCCAACGAAAGATTATTT. This sequence encodes CASSLGVSNERLF. In full, the CDR3 is CASSLGVSNERLFF.

By sample fraction, this clone is medium-sized. The germline and genes are mouse ones. The read stops 1 residue short of the end of the CDR3; the missing end is completed from the germline J gene. The V and J genes are TRBV20 and TRBJ1-1; TRBD1 matches at 7 bases. CDR1 and CDR2 from the germline V gene are GFQATS and STVNSAI. V lost 3 bases and J lost 4; bases outside the gene matches: 5. The CDR3 runs 13 residues. The CDR3 region is CGARTGVGTEVFF. The DNA read from the CDR3 is TGTGGTGCTAGAACAGGGGTGGGCACAGAAGTCTTC.

This clone was seen a handful of times. Genes and germline come from the mouse. The sequence runs out 1 residue before the end of the CDR3; the remainder is reconstructed from the germline J gene. The chain employs TRBV19 and TRBJ1-4; 7 bases map to TRBD1. The CDR3 totals 15 residues. Trimming took 6 bases from V and 0 from J; bases not matched to a gene: 5. Per the germline V gene, CDR1 is FNHDT and CDR2 is SITEND (reference sequence). The sequenced CDR3 bases are TGTGCCAGCAATACAGGGGCGTTTTCCAACGAAAGATTATTT. Protein product: CASNTGAFSNERLF. The full-length CDR3 reads as CASNTGAFSNERLFF.

This clone was seen a few times. Mouse gene names and germline throughout. From the germline J gene comes the end of the CDR3, since the read stops 1 residue before it. The chain joins TRBV23 to TRBJ1-1. The length of the CDR3 is 12 residues. Looked up from germline, CDR1 is KGHTA and CDR2 is FQNQQP. The CDR3 reads CSSSQSGGEVFF. The DNA read from the CDR3 is TGCTCCAGCAGTCAATCCGGTGGAGAAGTCTTC.

Comments on this clone: The genes are named according to mouse. CDR3 amino acids: CASRGAETLYF. The part of the CDR3 DNA that was read is TGTGCAAGCAGGGGTGCAGAAACGCTGTAT. This rearrangement joins TRBV16 to TRBJ2-3; D not resolved. The sequence runs out 1 residue before the end of the CDR3; the remainder is reconstructed from the germline J gene. The germline CDR1 and CDR2 sequences are SGHSA and FRNQAP. The germline V and J ends were trimmed by 6 bases and 1 base, with 2 bases remaining between them. CDR3 length: 11 amino acids.

The table lists this clone with a few counts. Gene labels here are mouse ones. The read terminates 1 residue before the CDR3 end, so the remaining end is supplied by the germline J gene. The chain couples TRBV26 to TRBJ1-4; maybe TRBD1 (6 bases). V dropped 4 bases and J dropped 4 bases, with 10 bases sitting between them. CDR1 is KGHPV and CDR2 is FQNQEV in the germline V gene (reference sequence). The CDR3 is 14 amino acids. CDR3 sequence: CASSPGQRNERLFF. CDR3 DNA, as far as it was read: TGTGCCAGCAGTCCCGGACAGCGCAACGAAAGATTATTT.

This clone was counted a few times. Gene names and germline match the mouse. The sequenced fragment ends 1 residue before the CDR3 boundary, so the rest is inferred from the germline J gene. The chain uses TRBV3 and TRBJ1-4; a possible D gene is TRBD1 (6 bases). Germline CDR1 reads SNHLY; CDR2 reads FYNGKV (reference sequence). V was pared by 4 bases and J by 2 bases, with 8 bases between. CDR3 length: 14 residues. CDR3 DNA, as far as it was read: TGTGCCAGCAGCTCGACAGGATCCAACGAAAGATTATTT. Its protein product is CASSSTGSNERLF. The full CDR3 protein reads CASSSTGSNERLFF. The whole variable domain, remainder taken from reference TRBV3 and TRBJ1-4, is GPKVLQIPSHQIIDMGQMVTLNCDPVSNHLYFYWYKQILGQQMEFLVNFYNGKVMEKSKLFKDQFSVERPDGSYFTLKIQPTALEDSAVYFCASSSTGSNERLFFGHGTKLSVL.

On this clone itself: Here the gene names and germline are mouse. The part of the CDR3 DNA that was read is TGTGCTAGCAGTTTTGGACAGGGTGTGGAAGTCTTC. Protein product: CASSFGQGVEVF. The entire CDR3 protein reads CASSFGQGVEVFF. The rearrangement uses TRBV29 and TRBJ1-1, with TRBD1 identical over 8 bases. The read is 1 residue too short to cover the CDR3 end, so that end is filled in from the germline J gene. The CDR3 totals 13 residues. The V gene's germline CDR1 is MSHET and CDR2 SYDVDS. V dropped 3 bases and J dropped 8; count of bases not matched to a gene: 5.

Notes on this clone: Since a much larger clone is just one base distant, this may be a read error. Genes here carry mouse names. The observed sequence ends 1 residue before the CDR3 terminus, with the missing tail filled in from the germline J gene. This specimen includes other DNA sequences encoding the same CDR3. The V call is TRBV16, the J call TRBJ1-3; D is undetermined. Germline values: CDR1 SGHSA, CDR2 FRNQAP. This CDR3 comprises 15 residues. CDR3 DNA, as far as it was read: TGTGCAAGCAGTTTAGATGGGAATTCTGGAAATACGCTCTAT. This translates into CASSLDGNSGNTLY. The full CDR3 reads CASSLDGNSGNTLYF. Using reference TRBV16 and TRBJ1-3 for the parts outside the CDR3, the full variable domain is NAGVIQTPRHKVTGKGQEATLWCEPISGHSAVFWYRQTIVQGLEFLTYFRNQAPIDDSGMPKERFSAQMPNQSHSTLKIQSTQPQDSAVYLCASSLDGNSGNTLYFGEGSRLIVV.

Regarding this clone: Each gene name is a mouse one. The read comes to an end 1 residue before the CDR3 does, leaving the germline J gene to fill in the end. The V gene is TRBV14, the J gene TRBJ1-6; D is undetermined. TRBJ1-6 is marked as an open reading frame, function uncertain. V was clipped by 2 bases and J by 9 bases, with 12 bases between them. The CDR3 is made up of 14 amino acids. Germline V CDR1 and CDR2: SGHDT, FRDEAV. The covered CDR3 bases are TGTGCCAGCAGTTTTGGGCAGAAGGGTTCGCCCCTCTAC. As protein: CASSFGQKGSPLY. The whole CDR3 sequence is CASSFGQKGSPLYF.

In its sample, this clone ranks as medium-sized. The genes are named according to mouse. The read is 1 residue too short to cover the CDR3 end, so that end is filled in from the germline J gene. The rearrangement links TRBV16 to TRBJ2-5; TRBD1 matches at 7 bases. Germline assignment: CDR1 SGHSA and CDR2 FRNQAP. This CDR3 is 13 amino acids long. V was pared by 4 bases and J by 3 bases, with 1 base of the junction left unmatched. The CDR3 bases that were read are TGTGCAAGCAGCTCAGGGGGACAAGACACCCAGTAC. The encoded protein is CASSSGGQDTQY. The whole CDR3 reads CASSSGGQDTQYF. The complete variable domain, with remaining parts taken from reference TRBV16 and TRBJ2-5, reads NAGVIQTPRHKVTGKGQEATLWCEPISGHSAVFWYRQTIVQGLEFLTYFRNQAPIDDSGMPKERFSAQMPNQSHSTLKIQSTQPQDSAVYLCASSSGGQDTQYFGPGTRLLVL.

As to this clone: These gene names are mouse names. The CDR3 end lies 1 residue beyond the end of the read and is filled in from the germline J gene. This rearrangement joins TRBV17 to TRBJ2-2; 14 nucleotides line up with TRBD2. This CDR3 comprises 17 residues. Losses at the gene ends were 5 bases for V and 4 bases for J; bases not matched to a gene: 6. Germline CDR1 MNHDT, CDR2 YYDKIL. CDR3 sequence reads: CASSSGTGGALTGQLYF. The CDR3 DNA, read in part, is TGTGCTAGCAGTTCCGGGACTGGGGGGGCGCTCACCGGGCAGCTCTAC.

A remark on this clone: Germline and genes here are mouse. The read terminates 1 residue before the CDR3 end, so the remaining end is supplied by the germline J gene. This chain joins TRBV13-2 and TRBJ2-5; possible D gene TRBD1, 6 bases. This CDR3 region has 17 residues. V lost 0 bases and J 0 bases, leaving 14 bases between the germline ends. CDR1 is NNHNN and CDR2 is SYGAGS in the germline V gene (reference sequence). The CDR3 spells CASGDARTDLNQDTQYF. The sequenced part of the CDR3 DNA is TGTGCCAGCGGTGATGCGAGGACAGACCTTAACCAAGACACCCAGTAC.

For this clone: The germline and genes are mouse ones. The read comes to an end 1 residue before the CDR3 does, leaving the germline J gene to fill in the end. The V and J genes are TRBV12-2 and TRBJ2-1, with 8 bases matching TRBD2. The V and J ends lost 2 bases and 7 bases, in that order; junction bases with no gene match: 3. The germline V gene has CDR1 SGHLS and CDR2 HYDKME. The CDR3 loop spans 13 amino acids. The DNA read from the CDR3 is TGTGCCAGCTCTCCCTGGGGGGACGCTGAGCAGTTC. Amino acid sequence: CASSPWGDAEQF. From start to end, the CDR3 is CASSPWGDAEQFF.

On this clone: The genes are named according to mouse. The CDR3 end falls 1 residue outside the read, so it is completed with the germline J gene. This chain uses TRBV13-2 with TRBJ1-3; D remains ambiguous. V dropped 2 bases and J dropped 0 bases, with 6 bases sitting between them. CDR1 and CDR2 from the germline V gene are NNHNN and SYGAGS (reference sequence). The CDR3 has 14 residues. The CDR3 here is CASGDRNSGNTLYF. The part of the CDR3 DNA that was read is TGTGCCAGCGGTGACAGGAATTCTGGAAATACGCTCTAT.

About this clone: The genes and germline here are from mouse. The CDR3 extends 1 residue past the end of the read, so its final part is completed from the germline J gene. The V call is TRBV19, the J call TRBJ1-2; D remains ambiguous. Trimming took 4 bases from V and 0 from J, leaving 16 bases between them. Germline V CDR1 and CDR2: FNHDT, SITEND (reference sequence). This CDR3 has 16 residues. CDR3 region: CASSSPPSNANSDYTF. The sequenced part of the CDR3 DNA is TGTGCCAGCAGTTCCCCCCCCAGTAATGCAAACTCCGACTACACC.

On this clone: The genes are named according to mouse. The read gets to within 1 residue of the CDR3 end, and the germline J gene fills in the rest. The chain carries TRBV3 and TRBJ2-2, with 10 bases that match TRBD2. The length of the CDR3 is 14 residues. Germline V gives CDR1 SNHLY, CDR2 FYNGKV (reference sequence). V shed 6 bases and J 3 bases; nucleotides not matched to a gene: 1. The sequenced part of the CDR3 DNA is TGTGCCAGCAGGGGGACTGGGGACACCGGGCAGCTCTAC. This gives the protein CASRGTGDTGQLY. The full CDR3 reads CASRGTGDTGQLYF. Variable domain in full (rest from reference TRBV3 and TRBJ2-2): GPKVLQIPSHQIIDMGQMVTLNCDPVSNHLYFYWYKQILGQQMEFLVNFYNGKVMEKSKLFKDQFSVERPDGSYFTLKIQPTALEDSAVYFCASRGTGDTGQLYFGEGSKLTVL.